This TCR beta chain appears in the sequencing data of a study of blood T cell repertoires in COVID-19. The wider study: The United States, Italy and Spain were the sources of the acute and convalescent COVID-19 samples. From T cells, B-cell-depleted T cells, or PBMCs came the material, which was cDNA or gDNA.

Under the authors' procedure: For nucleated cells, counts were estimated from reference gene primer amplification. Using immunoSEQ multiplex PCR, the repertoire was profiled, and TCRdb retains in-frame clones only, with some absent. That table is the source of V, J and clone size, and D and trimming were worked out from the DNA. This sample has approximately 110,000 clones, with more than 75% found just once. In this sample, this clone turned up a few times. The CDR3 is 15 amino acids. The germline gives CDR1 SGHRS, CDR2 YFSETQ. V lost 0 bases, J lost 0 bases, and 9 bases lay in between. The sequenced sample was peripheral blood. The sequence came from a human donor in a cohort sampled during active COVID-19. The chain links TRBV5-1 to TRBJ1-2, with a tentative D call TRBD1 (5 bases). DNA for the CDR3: TGCGCCAGCAGCTTGGGGGCAGGGACTAACTATGGCTACACCTTC. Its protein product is CASSLGAGTNYGYTF.